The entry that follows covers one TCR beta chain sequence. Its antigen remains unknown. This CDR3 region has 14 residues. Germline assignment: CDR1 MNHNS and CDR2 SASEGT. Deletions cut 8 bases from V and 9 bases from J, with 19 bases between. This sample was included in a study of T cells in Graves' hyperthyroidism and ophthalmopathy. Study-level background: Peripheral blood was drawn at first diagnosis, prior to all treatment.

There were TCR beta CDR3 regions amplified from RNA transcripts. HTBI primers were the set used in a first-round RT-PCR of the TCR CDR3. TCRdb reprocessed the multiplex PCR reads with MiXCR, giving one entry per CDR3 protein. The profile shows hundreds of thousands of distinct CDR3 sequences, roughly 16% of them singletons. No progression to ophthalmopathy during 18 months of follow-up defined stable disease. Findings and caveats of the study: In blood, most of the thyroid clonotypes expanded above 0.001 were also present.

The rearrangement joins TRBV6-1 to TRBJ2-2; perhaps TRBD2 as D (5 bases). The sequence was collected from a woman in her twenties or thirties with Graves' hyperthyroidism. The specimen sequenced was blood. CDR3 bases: TGTGCCAGCGGAGAGGGAGTTTGGACCCGGGAGCTGTTTTTT. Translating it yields CASGEGVWTRELFF.